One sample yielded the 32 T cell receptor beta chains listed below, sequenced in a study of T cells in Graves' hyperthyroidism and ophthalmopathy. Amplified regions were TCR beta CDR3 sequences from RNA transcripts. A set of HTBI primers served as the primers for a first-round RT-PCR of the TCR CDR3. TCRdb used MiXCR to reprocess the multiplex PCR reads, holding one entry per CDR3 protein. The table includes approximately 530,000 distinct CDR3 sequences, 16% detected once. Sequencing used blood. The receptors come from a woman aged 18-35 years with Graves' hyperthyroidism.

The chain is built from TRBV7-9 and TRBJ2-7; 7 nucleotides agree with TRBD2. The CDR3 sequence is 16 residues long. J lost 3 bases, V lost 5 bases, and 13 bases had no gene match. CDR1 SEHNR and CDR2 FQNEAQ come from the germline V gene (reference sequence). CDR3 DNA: TGTGCCAGCAGCATTAGTCCGCGGGAGTTGGGCTACGAGCAGTACTTC. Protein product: CASSISPRELGYEQYF.

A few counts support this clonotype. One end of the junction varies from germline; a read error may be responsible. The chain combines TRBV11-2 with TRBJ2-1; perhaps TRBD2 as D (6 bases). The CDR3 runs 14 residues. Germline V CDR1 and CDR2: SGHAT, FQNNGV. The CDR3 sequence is CARSLSGSPLGEFF. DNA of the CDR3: TGTGCCCGCAGCCTCAGCGGGTCCCCCCTCGGTGAGTTCTTC.

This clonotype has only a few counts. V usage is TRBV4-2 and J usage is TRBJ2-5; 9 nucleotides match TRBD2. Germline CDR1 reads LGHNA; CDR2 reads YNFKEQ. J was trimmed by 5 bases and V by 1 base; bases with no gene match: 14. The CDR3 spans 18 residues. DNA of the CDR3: TGTGCCAGCAGCCAAGTTTCGCGGGCGGGAGGGCGTCTGGAGACCCAGTACTTC. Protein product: CASSQVSRAGGRLETQYF.

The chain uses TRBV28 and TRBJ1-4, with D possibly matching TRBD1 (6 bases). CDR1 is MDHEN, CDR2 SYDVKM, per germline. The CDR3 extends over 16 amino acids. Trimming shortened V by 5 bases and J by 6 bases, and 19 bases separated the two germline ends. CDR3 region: CASSPGGGGNHEKLFF. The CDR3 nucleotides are TGTGCCAGCAGTCCGGGGGGCGGGGGCAACCATGAAAAACTGTTTTTT.

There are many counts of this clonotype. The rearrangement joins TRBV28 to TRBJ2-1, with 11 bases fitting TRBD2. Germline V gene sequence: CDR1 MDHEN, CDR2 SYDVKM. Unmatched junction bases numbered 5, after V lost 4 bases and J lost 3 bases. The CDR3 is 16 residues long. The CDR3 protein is CASSSQLAGVYNEQFF. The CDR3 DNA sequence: TGTGCCAGCAGTTCCCAACTAGCGGGAGTCTACAATGAGCAGTTCTTC. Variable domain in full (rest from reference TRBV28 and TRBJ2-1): DVKVTQSSRYLVKRTGEKVFLECVQDMDHENMFWYRQDPGLGLRLIYFSYDVKMKEKGDIPEGYSVSREKKERFSLILESASTNQTSMYLCASSSQLAGVYNEQFFGPGTRLTVL.

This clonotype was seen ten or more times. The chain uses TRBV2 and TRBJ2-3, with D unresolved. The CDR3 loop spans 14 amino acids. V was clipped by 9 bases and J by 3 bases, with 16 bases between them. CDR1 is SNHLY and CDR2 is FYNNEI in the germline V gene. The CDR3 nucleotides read TGTGCCAGGTGGTTACCCTCGTCGACAGATACGCAGTATTTT. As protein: CARWLPSSTDTQYF.

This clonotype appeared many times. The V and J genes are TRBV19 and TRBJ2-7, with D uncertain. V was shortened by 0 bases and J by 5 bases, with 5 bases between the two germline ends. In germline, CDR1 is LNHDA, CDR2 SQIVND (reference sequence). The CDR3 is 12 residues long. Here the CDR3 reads CASSIDSDEQYF. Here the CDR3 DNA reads TGTGCCAGTAGTATAGATTCGGACGAGCAGTACTTC.

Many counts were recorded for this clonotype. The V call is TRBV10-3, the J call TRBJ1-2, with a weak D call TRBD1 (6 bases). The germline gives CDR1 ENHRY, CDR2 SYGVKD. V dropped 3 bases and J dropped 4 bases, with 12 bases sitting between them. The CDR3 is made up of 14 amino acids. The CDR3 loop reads CAISEQGRRYGYTF. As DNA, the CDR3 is TGTGCCATCAGTGAACAGGGACGACGCTATGGCTACACCTTC.

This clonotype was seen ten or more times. CDR3 residues: CASSGWGQNTDTQYF. In DNA form, the CDR3 reads TGTGCCAGCAGTGGGTGGGGACAAAACACAGATACGCAGTATTTT. V usage is TRBV28 and J usage is TRBJ2-3, with TRBD1 as a possible D gene (6 bases). This CDR3 has 15 residues. Germline V gene sequence: CDR1 MDHEN, CDR2 SYDVKM. V lost 5 bases and J 2 bases, leaving 14 bases between the germline ends.

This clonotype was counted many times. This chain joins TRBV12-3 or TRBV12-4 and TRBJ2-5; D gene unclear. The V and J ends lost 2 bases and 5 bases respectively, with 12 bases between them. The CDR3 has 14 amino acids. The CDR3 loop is CASSLLTIGETQYF. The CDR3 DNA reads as TGTGCCAGCAGTTTACTGACAATTGGTGAGACCCAGTACTTC.

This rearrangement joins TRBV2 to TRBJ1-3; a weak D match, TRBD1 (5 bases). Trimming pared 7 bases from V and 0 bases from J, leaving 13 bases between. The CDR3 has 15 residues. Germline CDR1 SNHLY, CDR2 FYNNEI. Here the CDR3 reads CASKEGVSSGNTIYF. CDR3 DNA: TGTGCCAGCAAAGAAGGGGTCTCCTCTGGAAACACCATATATTTT.

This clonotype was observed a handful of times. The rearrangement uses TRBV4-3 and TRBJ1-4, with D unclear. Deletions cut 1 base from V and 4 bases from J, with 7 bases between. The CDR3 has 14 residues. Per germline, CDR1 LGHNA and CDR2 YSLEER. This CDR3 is CASSQAVLNEKLFF. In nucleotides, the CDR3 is TGCGCCAGCAGCCAAGCAGTCCTTAATGAAAAACTGTTTTTT.

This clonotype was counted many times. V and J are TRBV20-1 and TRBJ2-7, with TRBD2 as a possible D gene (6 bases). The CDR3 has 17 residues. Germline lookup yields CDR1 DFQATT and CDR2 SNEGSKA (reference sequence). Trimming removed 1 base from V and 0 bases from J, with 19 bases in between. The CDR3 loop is CSARGAMSTGDSYEQYF. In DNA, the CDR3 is TGCAGTGCTAGAGGGGCGATGAGTACGGGGGACTCCTACGAGCAGTACTTC.

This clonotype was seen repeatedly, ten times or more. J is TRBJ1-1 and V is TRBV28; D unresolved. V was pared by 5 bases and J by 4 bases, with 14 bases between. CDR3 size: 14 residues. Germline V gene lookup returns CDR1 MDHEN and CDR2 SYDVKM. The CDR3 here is CASSLPFVGTEAFF. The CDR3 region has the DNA TGTGCCAGCAGTCTGCCTTTTGTAGGCACTGAAGCTTTCTTT.

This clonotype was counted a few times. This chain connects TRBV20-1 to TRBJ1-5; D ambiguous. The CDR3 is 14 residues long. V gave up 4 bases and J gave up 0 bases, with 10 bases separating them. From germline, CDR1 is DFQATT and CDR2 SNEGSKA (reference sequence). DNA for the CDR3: TGCAGTGCTAACGCGGATTATAGCAATCAGCCCCAGCATTTT. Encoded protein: CSANADYSNQPQHF.

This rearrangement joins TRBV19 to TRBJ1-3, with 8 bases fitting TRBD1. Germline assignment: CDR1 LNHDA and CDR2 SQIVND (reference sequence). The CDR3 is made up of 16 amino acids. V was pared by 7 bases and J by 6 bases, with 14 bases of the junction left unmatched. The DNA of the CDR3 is TGTGCCAGTACTTCAACCCCGGACAGGGTGGCAAACACCATATATTTT. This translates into CASTSTPDRVANTIYF.

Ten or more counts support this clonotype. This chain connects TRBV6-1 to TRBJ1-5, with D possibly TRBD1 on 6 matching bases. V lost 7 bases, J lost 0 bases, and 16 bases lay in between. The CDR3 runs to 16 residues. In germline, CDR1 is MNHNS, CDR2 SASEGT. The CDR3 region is CASKAAGATSNQPQHF. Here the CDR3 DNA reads TGTGCCAGCAAGGCGGCAGGGGCTACTAGCAATCAGCCCCAGCATTTT.

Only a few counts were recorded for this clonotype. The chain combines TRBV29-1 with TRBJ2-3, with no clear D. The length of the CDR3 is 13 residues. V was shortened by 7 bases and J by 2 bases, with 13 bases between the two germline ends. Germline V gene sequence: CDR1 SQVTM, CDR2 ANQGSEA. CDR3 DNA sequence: TGCAGCGCCTACGGTCGACTCACAGATACGCAGTATTTT. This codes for CSAYGRLTDTQYF.

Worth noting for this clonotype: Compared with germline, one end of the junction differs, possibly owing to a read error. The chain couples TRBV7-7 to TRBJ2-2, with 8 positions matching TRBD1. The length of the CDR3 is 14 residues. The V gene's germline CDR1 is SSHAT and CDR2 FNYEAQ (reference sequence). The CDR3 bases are TGTGCTAGCAGCCGACAGGGGTACACCGGGGAGCTGTTTTTT. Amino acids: CASSRQGYTGELFF.

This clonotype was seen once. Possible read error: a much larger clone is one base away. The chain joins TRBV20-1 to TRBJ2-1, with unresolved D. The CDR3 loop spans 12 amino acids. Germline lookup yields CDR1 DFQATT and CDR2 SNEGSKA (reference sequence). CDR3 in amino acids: CSARAVRSERFF. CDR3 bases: TGCAGTGCTAGAGCCGTGCGGAGTGAGCGGTTCTTC.

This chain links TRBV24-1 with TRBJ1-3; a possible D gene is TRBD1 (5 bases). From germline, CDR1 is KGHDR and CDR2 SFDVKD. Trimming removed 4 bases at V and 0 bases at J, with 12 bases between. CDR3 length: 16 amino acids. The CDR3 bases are TGTGCCACCAGTGACTCCGACAGCATCTCTGGAAACACCATATATTTT. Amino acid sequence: CATSDSDSISGNTIYF.

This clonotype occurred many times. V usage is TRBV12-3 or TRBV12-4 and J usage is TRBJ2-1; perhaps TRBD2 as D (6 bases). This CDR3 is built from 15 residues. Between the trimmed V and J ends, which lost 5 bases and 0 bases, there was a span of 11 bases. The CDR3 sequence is CASSRPSDSYNEQFF. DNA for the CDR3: TGTGCCAGCAGTCGTCCTAGCGACTCCTACAATGAGCAGTTCTTC.

DNA for the CDR3: TGTGCCAGCAAAGGGCGAATTAGGGGGACAGCCAAAAACATTCAGTACTTC. Translating it yields CASKGRIRGTAKNIQYF. The V and J genes are TRBV27 and TRBJ2-4; the D gene is possibly TRBD1 (6 bases). This CDR3 comprises 17 residues. Trimming removed 7 bases at V and 0 bases at J, with 19 bases between. The germline gives CDR1 MNHEY, CDR2 SMNVEV (reference sequence).

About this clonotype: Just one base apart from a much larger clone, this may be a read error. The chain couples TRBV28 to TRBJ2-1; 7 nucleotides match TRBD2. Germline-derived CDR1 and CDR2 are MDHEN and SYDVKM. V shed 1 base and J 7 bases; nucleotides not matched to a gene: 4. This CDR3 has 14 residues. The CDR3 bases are TGTGCCAGCAGTTTATATCCTAGCGGAAATGAGCAGTTCTTC. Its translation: CASSLYPSGNEQFF. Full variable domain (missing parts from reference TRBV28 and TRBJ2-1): DVKVTQSSRYLVKRTGEKVFLECVQDMDHENMFWYRQDPGLGLRLIYFSYDVKMKEKGDIPEGYSVSREKKERFSLILESASTNQTSMYLCASSLYPSGNEQFFGPGTRLTVL.

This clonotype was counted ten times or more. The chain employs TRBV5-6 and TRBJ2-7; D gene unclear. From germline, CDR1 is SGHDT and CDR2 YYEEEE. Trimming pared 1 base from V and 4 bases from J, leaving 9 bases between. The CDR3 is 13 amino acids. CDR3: CASSLPPGYEQYF. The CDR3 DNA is TGTGCCAGCAGCTTGCCCCCTGGGTACGAGCAGTACTTC.

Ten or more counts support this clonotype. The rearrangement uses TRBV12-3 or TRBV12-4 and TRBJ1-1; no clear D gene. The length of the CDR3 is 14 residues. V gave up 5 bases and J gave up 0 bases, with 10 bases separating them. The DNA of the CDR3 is TGTGCCAGCAGTCTCACCCGGATGAACACTGAAGCTTTCTTT. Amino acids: CASSLTRMNTEAFF.

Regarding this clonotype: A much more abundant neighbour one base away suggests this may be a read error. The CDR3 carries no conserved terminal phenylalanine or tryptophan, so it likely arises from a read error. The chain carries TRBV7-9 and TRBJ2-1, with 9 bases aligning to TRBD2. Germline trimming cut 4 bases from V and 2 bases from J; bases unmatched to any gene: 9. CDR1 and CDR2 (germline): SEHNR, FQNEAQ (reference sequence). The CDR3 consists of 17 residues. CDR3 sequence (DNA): TGTGCCAGCAGCTCCACGCTTAGCGGGAGTCCCTACAATGAGCAGTTCCTC. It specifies CASSSTLSGSPYNEQFL.

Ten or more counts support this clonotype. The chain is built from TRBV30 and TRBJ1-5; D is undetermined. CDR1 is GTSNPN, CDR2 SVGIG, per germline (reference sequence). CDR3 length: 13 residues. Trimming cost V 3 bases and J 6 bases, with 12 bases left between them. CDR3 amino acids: CAWSGLGPQPQHF. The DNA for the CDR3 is TGTGCCTGGAGCGGCCTGGGTCCTCAGCCCCAGCATTTT.

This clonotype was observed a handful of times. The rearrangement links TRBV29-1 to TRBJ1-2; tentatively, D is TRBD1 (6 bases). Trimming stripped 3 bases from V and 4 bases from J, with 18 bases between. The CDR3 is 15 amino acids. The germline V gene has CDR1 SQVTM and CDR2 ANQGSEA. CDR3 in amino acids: CSVEENRDMSYGYTF. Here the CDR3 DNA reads TGCAGCGTTGAGGAAAACCGGGACATGAGCTATGGCTACACCTTC.

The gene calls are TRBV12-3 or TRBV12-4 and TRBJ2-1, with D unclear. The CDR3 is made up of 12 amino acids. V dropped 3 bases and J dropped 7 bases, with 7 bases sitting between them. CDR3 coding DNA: TGTGCCAGCAGTTTCATAGGGAATGAGCAGTTCTTC. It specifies CASSFIGNEQFF.

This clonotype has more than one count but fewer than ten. In DNA, the CDR3 is TGTGCCAGCACCAGAAGATCGGACAAGGACCGCGAGCAGTACTTC. Translated: CASTRRSDKDREQYF. The chain couples TRBV11-3 to TRBJ2-7, with D tentatively TRBD1 (5 bases). Germline CDR1 and CDR2: SGHNT and YENEEA. The CDR3 is 15 residues long. V dropped 7 bases and J dropped 6 bases, with 22 bases sitting between them.

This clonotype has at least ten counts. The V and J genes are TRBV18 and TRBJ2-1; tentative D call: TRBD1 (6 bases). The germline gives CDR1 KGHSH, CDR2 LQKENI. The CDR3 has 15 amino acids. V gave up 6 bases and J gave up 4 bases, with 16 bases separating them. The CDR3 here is CASSSTGNPYNEQFF. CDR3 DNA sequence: TGTGCCAGCTCCTCAACAGGGAACCCATACAATGAGCAGTTCTTC.